The present entry profiles one TCR beta chain with its context. What it recognizes is unknown. Both 60 Vbeta primers and 13 Jbeta primers went into the PCR. Assay: immunoSEQ multiplex PCR; the TCRdb copy retains only in-frame clones and omits some. The sample yields tens of thousands of clones, 66% seen once. This record comes from a study of cytomegalovirus exposure and HLA in healthy donors. Whole-study context: Genetic ancestry analysis placed over 65% of the 350 to 500 donors that were genotyped in the Caucasian-associated cluster.

Findings and limits, study-wide: A missense DCLRE1C variant was associated with V- and J-gene trimming of TCR beta chains in a later analysis, and an independent cohort replicated the association. A later analysis reported that several of the most significant clusters appeared to be linked to common viral pathogens, among them Epstein-Barr virus.

The CDR3 is 13 amino acids. V lost 0 bases and J 8 bases, leaving 10 bases between the germline ends. CDR1 and CDR2 (germline): SGHTA, FQGNSA. This TCR came from a man in his fifties in good health and CMV-seropositive. The sequenced material came from PBMCs. The rearrangement links TRBV7-2 to TRBJ1-2; no clear D. The CDR3 DNA sequence: TGTGCCAGCAGCTTAGCTCTAGCTCGAGGCTACACCTTC. It is translated as CASSLALARGYTF. Looking up the rest from reference TRBV7-2 and TRBJ1-2 gives the full variable domain: GAGVSQSPSNKVTEKGKDVELRCDPISGHTALYWYRQSLGQGLEFLIYFQGNSAPDKSGLPSDRFSAERTGGSVSTLTIQRTQQEDSAVYLCASSLALARGYTFGSGTRLTVV.